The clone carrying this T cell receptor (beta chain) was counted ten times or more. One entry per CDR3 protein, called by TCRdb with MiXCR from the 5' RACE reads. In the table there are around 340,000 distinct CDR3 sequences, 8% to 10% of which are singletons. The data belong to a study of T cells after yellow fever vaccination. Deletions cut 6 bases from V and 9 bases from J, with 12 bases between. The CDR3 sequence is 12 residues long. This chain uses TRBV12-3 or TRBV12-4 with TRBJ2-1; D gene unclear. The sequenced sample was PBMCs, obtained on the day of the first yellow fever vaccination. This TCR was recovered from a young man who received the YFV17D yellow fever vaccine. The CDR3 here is CASRTFVGEQFF. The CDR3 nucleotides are TGTGCCAGCAGAACCTTCGTTGGTGAGCAGTTCTTC.